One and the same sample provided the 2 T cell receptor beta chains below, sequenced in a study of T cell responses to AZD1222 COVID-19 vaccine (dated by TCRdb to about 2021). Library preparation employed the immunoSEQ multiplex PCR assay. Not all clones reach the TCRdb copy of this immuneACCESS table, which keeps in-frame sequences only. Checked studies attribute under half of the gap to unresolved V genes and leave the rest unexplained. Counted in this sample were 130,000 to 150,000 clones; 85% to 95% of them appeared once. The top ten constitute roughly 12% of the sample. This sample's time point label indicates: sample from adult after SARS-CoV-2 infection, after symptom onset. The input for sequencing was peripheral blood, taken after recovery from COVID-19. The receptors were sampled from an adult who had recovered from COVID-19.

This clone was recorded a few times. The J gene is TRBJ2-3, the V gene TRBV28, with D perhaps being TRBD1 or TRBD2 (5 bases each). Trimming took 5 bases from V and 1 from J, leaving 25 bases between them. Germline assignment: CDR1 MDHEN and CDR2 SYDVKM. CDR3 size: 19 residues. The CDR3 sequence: CASSPPPPGPSWGTDTQYF. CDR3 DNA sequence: TGTGCCAGCAGTCCGCCCCCCCCGGGACCTAGCTGGGGCACAGATACGCAGTATTTT.

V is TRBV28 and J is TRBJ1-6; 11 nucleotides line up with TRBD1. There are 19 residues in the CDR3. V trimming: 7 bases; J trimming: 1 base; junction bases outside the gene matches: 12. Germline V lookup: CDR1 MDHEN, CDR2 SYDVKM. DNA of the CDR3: TGTGCCAGCACCCCCGTGGGGGACAGGGGGGGGTCCTATAATTCACCCCTCCACTTT. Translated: CASTPVGDRGGSYNSPLHF.